The 5 T cell receptor beta chains presented below share a single source sample, sequenced in a study of blood T cell repertoires in COVID-19. Assay: immunoSEQ multiplex PCR; the TCRdb copy retains only in-frame clones and omits some. The sample contains 40,000 to 60,000 clones, 65% to 80% of which appear only once. Sequenced material: peripheral blood. These receptors all stem from a man aged 70 or older with acute or convalescent COVID-19.

The J gene is TRBJ2-5, the V gene TRBV6-1; perhaps TRBD2 as D (7 bases). The V end was cut by 3 bases, the J end by 4 bases, with 27 bases between. The CDR3 is 19 amino acids. Germline V lookup: CDR1 MNHNS, CDR2 SASEGT. The CDR3 coding sequence is TGTGCCAGCAGTGACGCGGGGGCCCGGCGCCCATCGGCTTTAGAGACCCAGTACTTC. Protein: CASSDAGARRPSALETQYF.

CDR3 protein: CASSLAGSYNEQFF. In DNA form, the CDR3 reads TGCGCCAGCTCCCTAGCGGGGAGCTACAATGAGCAGTTCTTC. The gene calls are TRBV4-1 and TRBJ2-1; TRBD2 matches 9 bases. This CDR3 is built from 14 residues. Germline loops: CDR1 MGHRA, CDR2 YSYEKL. V was pared by 8 bases and J by 3 bases, with 5 bases of the junction left unmatched.

The chain combines TRBV11-2 with TRBJ1-1; no clear D gene. Trimming shortened V by 1 base and J by 5 bases, and 11 bases separated the two germline ends. Germline V gene data show CDR1 as SGHAT and CDR2 as FQNNGV. The CDR3 runs to 14 residues. CDR3 amino acids: CASSLVGRGTEAFF. As DNA, the CDR3 is TGTGCCAGCAGCTTAGTAGGGCGGGGAACTGAAGCTTTCTTT.

The chain joins TRBV5-1 to TRBJ2-1; 11 bases line up with TRBD2. Germline V gene data show CDR1 as SGHRS and CDR2 as YFSETQ. This CDR3 spans 18 amino acids. J was trimmed by 4 bases and V by 3 bases; bases with no gene match: 12. Here the CDR3 reads CASSSRPPTSGDYNEQFF. Written as DNA, the CDR3 is TGCGCCAGCAGCTCGCGCCCCCCGACTAGCGGGGATTACAATGAGCAGTTCTTC.

In nucleotides, the CDR3 is TGTGCCAGCTCACCACCGATTCCCAGATCAGATACGCAGTATTTT. This gives the protein CASSPPIPRSDTQYF. The chain is built from TRBV18 and TRBJ2-3; D gene unclear. Germline values: CDR1 KGHSH, CDR2 LQKENI. V was shortened by 0 bases and J by 4 bases, with 11 bases between the two germline ends. This CDR3 comprises 15 residues.